This passage covers 5 T cell receptor beta chains from one sample sequenced in a study of Graves' ophthalmopathy and Graves' hyperthyroidism. Amplified TCR beta CDR3 regions were obtained using RNA transcripts as template. First-round RT-PCR used HTBI primers; second-round multiplex PCR followed. Via MiXCR, TCRdb re-called the multiplex PCR reads, giving one row per CDR3 protein. Among approximately 460,000 distinct CDR3 sequences listed, under 15% were seen once. The sequenced sample was blood. Receptor source: a woman under 40 with Graves' ophthalmopathy.

V gene TRBV6-1 combines with J gene TRBJ1-2, with no clear D. This CDR3 is 13 amino acids long. Between the trimmed V and J ends, which lost 0 bases and 4 bases, there was a span of 6 bases. CDR1 MNHNS and CDR2 SASEGT come from the germline V gene. The DNA of the CDR3 is TGTGCCAGCAGTGAAGCAGAGTTCTATGGCTACACCTTC. Translating it yields CASSEAEFYGYTF.

In its sample, this clonotype was seen many times. This sequence joins TRBV24-1 and TRBJ1-5, with 8 bases identical to TRBD1. Trimming at V came to 4 bases and at J to 5 bases, leaving 9 bases not matched to a gene. This CDR3 is built from 16 residues. The germline V gene encodes CDR1 KGHDR and CDR2 SFDVKD. The CDR3 bases are TGTGCCACCAGTGAGGGGGACAGGAACTGGGATCAGCCCCAGCATTTT. Protein product: CATSEGDRNWDQPQHF.

This clonotype has at least ten counts. The chain carries TRBV27 and TRBJ2-7, with 8 positions matching TRBD2. The germline V gene has CDR1 MNHEY and CDR2 SMNVEV (reference sequence). The CDR3 totals 14 residues. With 2 bases clipped from V and 5 bases from J, the junction kept 5 bases outside the gene matches. The CDR3: CASSLERGSHEQYF. The CDR3 DNA follows: TGTGCCAGCAGTTTAGAGCGGGGGTCCCACGAGCAGTACTTC.

In its sample, this clonotype was seen many times. CDR3 sequence reads: CATSEGTSYEQYF. CDR3 nucleotide sequence: TGTGCCACCAGTGAAGGGACCTCCTACGAGCAGTACTTC. The J gene is TRBJ2-7, the V gene TRBV24-1; D is tentatively TRBD1 or TRBD2 (5 bases each). The V end lost 4 bases, the J end lost 0 bases, and 6 bases lay between the germline ends. The CDR3 contains 13 residues. CDR1 is KGHDR, CDR2 SFDVKD, per germline.

This clonotype was detected only a few times. The V call is TRBV5-1, the J call TRBJ1-1; 11 bases match TRBD1. This CDR3 is built from 16 residues. Germline CDR1 reads SGHRS; CDR2 reads YFSETQ. The J segment lost 2 bases and the V segment lost 2 bases, leaving 5 bases of the junction unmatched. CDR3 nucleotides: TGCGCCAGCAGCTTCGGACAGGGGGCATTAAACACTGAAGCTTTCTTT. Translated, it gives CASSFGQGALNTEAFF.